The TCR beta chain described here comes from a study of cytomegalovirus exposure and HLA in healthy donors. Study outcomes and limitations: The study labeled 150 or so TCR beta chains cytomegalovirus-associated. That first-cohort TCR clusters tended to co-occur in the 130 or so validation repertoires was found in a later analysis.

Here immunoSEQ multiplex PCR was the method, and the copy in TCRdb shows in-frame clones only, minus some. The profile shows about 360,000 clones, roughly 90% of them singletons. Notes on this clone: Its antigen is not known.

V shed 5 bases and J 12 bases; nucleotides not matched to a gene: 6. Germline CDR1 MNHEY, CDR2 SMNVEV (reference sequence). This CDR3 region has 13 residues. The gene calls are TRBV27 and TRBJ2-7; 14 positions agree with TRBD2. This sequence was found in a woman between 18 and 29 years old in good health and CMV-seronegative. The sample comprised PBMCs. The CDR3 here is CASSPGLAGVPYF. The CDR3 DNA reads TGTGCCAGCAGTCCGGGACTAGCGGGAGTCCCGTACTTC.